The 15 T cell receptor beta chains below all came from one sample that was sequenced in a study of blood T cell repertoires in COVID-19. Sequencing was performed with immunoSEQ multiplex PCR; in TCRdb, only in-frame clones are kept and a portion is missing. In the table there are some 410,000 clones, roughly 90% of which are singletons. Sequencing was performed on PBMCs or T cells enriched from blood (not recorded which). All receptors come from a woman in her twenties or thirties with acute COVID-19.

CDR3 in amino acids: CASSLVRVNGYTF. CDR3 coding DNA: TGTGCCAGCAGTTTGGTCAGGGTAAATGGCTACACCTTC. J is TRBJ1-2 and V is TRBV12-3 or TRBV12-4; D is perhaps TRBD1 (5 bases). Deletions cut 3 bases from V and 6 bases from J, with 11 bases between. The CDR3 covers 13 residues.

The rearrangement links TRBV5-6 to TRBJ1-1; 8 bases fit TRBD1. J lost 4 bases, V lost 4 bases, and 9 bases had no gene match. The CDR3 extends over 15 amino acids. Germline V lookup: CDR1 SGHDT, CDR2 YYEEEE. The CDR3: CASSDDRGPSTEAFF. DNA for the CDR3: TGTGCCAGCAGCGACGACAGGGGCCCAAGCACTGAAGCTTTCTTT.

The chain carries TRBV10-1 and TRBJ2-3; D uncertain. Germline V CDR1 and CDR2: WNHNN, SYGVQD (reference sequence). V lost 8 bases and J lost 8, with 11 bases in between. The CDR3 contains 11 residues. In DNA form, the CDR3 reads TGCGCCAGCCGCGGTCAGAGTACGCAGTATTTT. Translation: CASRGQSTQYF.

This clone was seen only once. The genes are TRBV27 and TRBJ1-4, with 7 bases fitting TRBD1. The CDR3 spans 15 residues. CDR1 is MNHEY, CDR2 SMNVEV, per germline (reference sequence). J lost 4 bases, V lost 6 bases, and 8 bases had no gene match. The CDR3 protein is CASSRQGQFNEKLFF. The CDR3 DNA sequence: TGTGCCAGCAGCCGGCAGGGACAGTTTAATGAAAAACTGTTTTTT. Full variable domain (outside the CDR3, taken from reference TRBV27 and TRBJ1-4): EAQVTQNPRYLITVTGKKLTVTCSQNMNHEYMSWYRQDPGLGLRQIYYSMNVEVTDKGDVPEGYKVSRKEKRNFPLILESPSPNQTSLYFCASSRQGQFNEKLFFGSGTQLSVL.

The chain links TRBV5-4 to TRBJ2-1; maybe TRBD2 (6 bases). CDR3 length: 15 amino acids. V was cut by 3 bases and J by 6 bases, with 16 bases left in between. Germline V gene sequence: CDR1 SGHNT, CDR2 YYREEE (reference sequence). The chain's CDR3 is CASSSTFGLFNEQFF. DNA of the CDR3: TGTGCCAGCAGCTCTACTTTCGGACTATTCAATGAGCAGTTCTTC.

The chain has TRBV24-1 and TRBJ2-2, with no clear D. The CDR3 runs to 13 residues. Germline V CDR1 and CDR2: KGHDR, SFDVKD. Trimming stripped 2 bases from V and 4 bases from J, with 4 bases between. Written as DNA, the CDR3 is TGTGCCACCAGTGATTCAGTCACCGGGGAGCTGTTTTTT. As protein: CATSDSVTGELFF.

The CDR3 reads CARSLVGAGAPGDTDTQYF. The CDR3 DNA reads TGTGCCAGAAGCTTGGTAGGGGCGGGGGCCCCGGGGGACACAGATACGCAGTATTTT. The chain joins TRBV5-3 to TRBJ2-3; D perhaps matches TRBD2 (7 bases). TRBV5-3 is filed as an ORF, its function uncertain. V was trimmed by 0 bases and J by 2 bases, leaving 22 bases between them. The CDR3 runs to 19 residues.

This clone was seen a few times. This chain's CDR3 is CASSQPADRDYGYTF. CDR3 bases: TGTGCCAGCAGTCAACCAGCTGACAGGGACTATGGCTACACCTTC. The genes are TRBV7-2 and TRBJ1-2, with 7 bases matching TRBD1. Trimming at V came to 6 bases and at J to 3 bases, leaving 10 bases not matched to a gene. The CDR3 extends over 15 amino acids. Germline V gene data show CDR1 as SGHTA and CDR2 as FQGNSA.

This chain links TRBV2 with TRBJ2-7; no reliable D call. This CDR3 has 12 residues. Between the trimmed V and J ends, which lost 4 bases and 0 bases, there was a span of 4 bases. Germline loops: CDR1 SNHLY, CDR2 FYNNEI. For the CDR3, the DNA is TGTGCCAGCAGTGCTCGCTCCTACGAGCAGTACTTC. Translated: CASSARSYEQYF.

This chain uses TRBV7-3 with TRBJ1-2; a weak D match, TRBD1 (5 bases). In germline, CDR1 is SGHTA, CDR2 FQGTGA. The CDR3 contains 14 residues. The V and J ends lost 1 base and 6 bases respectively, with 12 bases between them. The DNA for the CDR3 is TGTGCCAGCAGCTTAATGGCAGGGTCGGATGGCTACACCTTC. Amino acids: CASSLMAGSDGYTF.

The J gene is TRBJ1-6, the V gene TRBV2; 9 nucleotides match TRBD1. Germline V CDR1 and CDR2: SNHLY, FYNNEI. Trimming cost V 3 bases and J 7 bases; bases outside gene matches: 1. The CDR3 covers 14 residues. The CDR3 sequence: CASSEGTGNSPLHF. Here the CDR3 DNA reads TGTGCCAGCAGTGAGGGGACAGGGAATTCACCCCTCCACTTT.

The chain employs TRBV5-1 and TRBJ1-2, with D possibly matching TRBD1 (6 bases). V lost 0 bases and J lost 1, with 10 bases in between. This CDR3 region has 15 residues. Germline CDR1 and CDR2: SGHRS and YFSETQ. The CDR3 sequence: CASSLGADSNYGYTF. CDR3 nucleotides: TGCGCCAGCAGCTTGGGGGCGGACAGTAACTATGGCTACACCTTC.

The rearrangement uses TRBV7-8 and TRBJ1-3; 9 bases line up with TRBD1. V shed 1 base, J shed 4 bases, and the junction held 5 bases outside the gene matches. Germline V gives CDR1 SGHVS, CDR2 FQNEAQ. This CDR3 spans 16 amino acids. CDR3 residues: CASSLDDRGRGNTIYF. DNA of the CDR3: TGTGCCAGCAGCTTAGATGACAGGGGGAGGGGAAACACCATATATTTT.

The chain couples TRBV24-1 to TRBJ2-3, with D perhaps TRBD1 (7 bases). V dropped 9 bases and J dropped 3 bases, with 15 bases sitting between them. The length of the CDR3 is 14 residues. Germline CDR1 and CDR2: KGHDR and SFDVKD. DNA of the CDR3: TGTGCCACCGGGGGGACAGTGGTTACAGATACGCAGTATTTT. This sequence encodes CATGGTVVTDTQYF.

The chain recombines TRBV2 with TRBJ1-1; D is undetermined. V was cut by 7 bases and J by 4 bases, with 16 bases left in between. Germline V lookup: CDR1 SNHLY, CDR2 FYNNEI. This CDR3 contains 14 residues. CDR3 DNA: TGTGCCAGCACCACTAAATCTGGTTTCACTGAAGCTTTCTTT. This codes for CASTTKSGFTEAFF.